This T cell receptor beta chain was observed in a study of CD8 T cells in ankylosing spondylitis. Trimming removed 2 bases at V and 1 base at J, with 18 bases between. Germline values: CDR1 MNHNS, CDR2 SASEGT. The CDR3 contains 18 residues. Each CDR3 protein is one row after TCRdb ran MiXCR on the 5' RACE reads. The sample shows approximately 200,000 distinct CDR3 sequences, 10% to 15% of them seen only once. This clonotype appeared many times. This receptor was obtained from a female donor with ankylosing spondylitis or in good health (not recorded which). The material sequenced was blood, either unsorted or a sorted T cell fraction (not recorded which). This chain uses TRBV6-1 with TRBJ1-5; the D gene is possibly TRBD1 (5 bases). The CDR3 sequence: CASSELGGRVGSNQPQHF. CDR3 nucleotides: TGTGCCAGCAGTGAACTCGGCGGCAGGGTGGGAAGCAATCAGCCCCAGCATTTT.